One sample yielded the 2 T cell receptor beta chains listed below, sequenced in a study of T cell repertoires in cytomegalovirus infection. TCRdb reprocessed the reads with MiXCR, giving one entry per CDR3 protein. The data show approximately 500,000 distinct CDR3 sequences, with 15% to 20% seen just once and roughly a quarter held by the top ten. The sample comprised CD8+ T cells from PBMCs. The receptor source for this set is a human donor in good health (CMV status not recorded). Some clones in this sample may be carry-over from other donors' samples.

This clonotype was recorded many times. CDR3 in DNA: TGTGCCAGCAGCTCGGACAGACCTCCTCACACTGAAGCTTTCTTT. Protein: CASSSDRPPHTEAFF. This chain connects TRBV7-2 to TRBJ1-1, with D possibly being TRBD1 (6 bases). V was pared by 4 bases and J by 3 bases, with 15 bases between. This CDR3 contains 15 residues. Per the germline V gene, CDR1 is SGHTA and CDR2 is FQGNSA.

This clonotype was picked up a small number of times. The chain combines TRBV5-1 with TRBJ2-7; the D gene is possibly TRBD1 (6 bases). The CDR3 has 14 amino acids. Germline V gene lookup returns CDR1 SGHRS and CDR2 YFSETQ. V was shortened by 4 bases and J by 3 bases, with 14 bases between the two germline ends. The CDR3 sequence is CASSAPGHLYEQYF. The CDR3 coding sequence is TGCGCCAGCAGCGCACCGGGACACCTCTACGAGCAGTACTTC.